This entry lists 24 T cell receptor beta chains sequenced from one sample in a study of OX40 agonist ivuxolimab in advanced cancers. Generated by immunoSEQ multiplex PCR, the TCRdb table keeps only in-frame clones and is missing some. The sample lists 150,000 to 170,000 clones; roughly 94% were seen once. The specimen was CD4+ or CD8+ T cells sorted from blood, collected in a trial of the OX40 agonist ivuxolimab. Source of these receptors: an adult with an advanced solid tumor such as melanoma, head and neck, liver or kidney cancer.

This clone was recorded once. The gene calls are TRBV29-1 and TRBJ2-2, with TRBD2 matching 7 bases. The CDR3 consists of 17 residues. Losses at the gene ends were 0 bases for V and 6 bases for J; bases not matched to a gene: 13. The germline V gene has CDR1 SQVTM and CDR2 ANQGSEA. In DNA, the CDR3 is TGCAGCGTTGAAGATAACGCTCGGTCTAGCGGTTCCGGGGAGCTGTTTTTT. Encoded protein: CSVEDNARSSGSGELFF.

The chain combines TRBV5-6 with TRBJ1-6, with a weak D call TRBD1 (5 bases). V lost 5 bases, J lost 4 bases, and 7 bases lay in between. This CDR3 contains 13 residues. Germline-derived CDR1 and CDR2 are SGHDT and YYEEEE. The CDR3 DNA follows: TGTGCCAGCAGTGGACAATATAATTCACCCCTCCACTTT. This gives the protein CASSGQYNSPLHF.

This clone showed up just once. CDR3 nucleotides: TGTGCCAGCAGCTTAGGAGGGGGCGCAGATACGCAGTATTTT. Amino acid sequence: CASSLGGGADTQYF. This chain links TRBV7-7 with TRBJ2-3, with TRBD1 matching over 7 bases. The length of the CDR3 is 14 residues. Losses at the gene ends were 1 base for V and 4 bases for J; bases not matched to a gene: 2. Germline CDR1 is SSHAT and CDR2 is FNYEAQ (reference sequence). Supplemented by reference TRBV7-7 and TRBJ2-3, the full variable domain reads GAGVSQSPRYKVTKRGQDVTLRCDPISSHATLYWYQQALGQGPEFLTYFNYEAQPDKSGLPSDRFSAERPEGSISTLTIQRTEQRDSAMYRCASSLGGGADTQYFGPGTRLTVL.

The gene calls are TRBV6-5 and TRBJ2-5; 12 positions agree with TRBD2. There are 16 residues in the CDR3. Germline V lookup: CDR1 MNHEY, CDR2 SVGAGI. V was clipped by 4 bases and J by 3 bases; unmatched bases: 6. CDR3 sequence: CASSSLTSGGKETQYF. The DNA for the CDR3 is TGTGCCAGCAGTTCACTGACTAGCGGGGGAAAAGAGACCCAGTACTTC.

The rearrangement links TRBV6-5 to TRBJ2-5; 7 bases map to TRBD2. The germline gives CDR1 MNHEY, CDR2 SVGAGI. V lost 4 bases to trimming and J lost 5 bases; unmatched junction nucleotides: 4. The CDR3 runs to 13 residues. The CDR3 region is CASSWGGLETQYF. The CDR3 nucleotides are TGTGCCAGCAGTTGGGGGGGTTTGGAGACCCAGTACTTC.

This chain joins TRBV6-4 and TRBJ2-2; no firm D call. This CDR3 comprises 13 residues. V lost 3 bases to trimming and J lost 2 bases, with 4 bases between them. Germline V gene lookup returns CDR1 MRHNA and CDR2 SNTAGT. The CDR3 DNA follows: TGTGCCAGCAGTGAGACAAACACCGGGGAGCTGTTTTTT. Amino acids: CASSETNTGELFF.

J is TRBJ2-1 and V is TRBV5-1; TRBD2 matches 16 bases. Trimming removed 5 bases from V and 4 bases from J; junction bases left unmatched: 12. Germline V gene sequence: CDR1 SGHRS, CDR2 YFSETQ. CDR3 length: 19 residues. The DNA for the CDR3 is TGCGCCAGCAGGCATACCGGGACTAGCGGGGGGGCCAGTTACAATGAGCAGTTCTTC. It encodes CASRHTGTSGGASYNEQFF.

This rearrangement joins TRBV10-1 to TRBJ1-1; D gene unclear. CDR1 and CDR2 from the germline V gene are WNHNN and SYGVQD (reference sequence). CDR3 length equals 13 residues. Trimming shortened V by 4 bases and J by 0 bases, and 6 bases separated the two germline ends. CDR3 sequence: CASSGVVNTEAFF. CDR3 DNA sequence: TGCGCCAGCAGTGGGGTAGTGAACACTGAAGCTTTCTTT.

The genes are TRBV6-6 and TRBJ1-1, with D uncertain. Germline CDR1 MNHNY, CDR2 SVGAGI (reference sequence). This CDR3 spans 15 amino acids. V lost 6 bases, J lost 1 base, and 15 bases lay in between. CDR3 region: CASRKDGLKNTEAFF. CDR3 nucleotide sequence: TGTGCCAGCAGGAAAGACGGGCTTAAGAACACTGAAGCTTTCTTT.

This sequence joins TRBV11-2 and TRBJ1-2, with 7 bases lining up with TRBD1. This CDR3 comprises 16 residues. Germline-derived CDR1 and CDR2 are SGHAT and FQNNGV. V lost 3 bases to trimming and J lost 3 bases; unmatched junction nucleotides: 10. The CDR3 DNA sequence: TGTGCCAGCAGCTTTCAAAGGGGGCGAGTTGACTATGGCTACACCTTC. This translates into CASSFQRGRVDYGYTF.

The CDR3 DNA is TGTGCCAGCTCACCACCGCTAAGTGAAGCTTTCTTT. Encoded protein: CASSPPLSEAFF. The chain uses TRBV18 and TRBJ1-1; D remains unclear. The CDR3 covers 12 residues. Germline V lookup: CDR1 KGHSH, CDR2 LQKENI. V shed 0 bases and J shed 7 bases, with 6 bases lying between them.

This chain's CDR3 is CASSLEPGQLPWELFF. In DNA form, the CDR3 reads TGTGCCAGCAGTTTGGAACCGGGACAGTTGCCTTGGGAGCTGTTTTTT. V is TRBV2 and J is TRBJ2-2, with 7 bases matching TRBD1. This CDR3 is built from 16 residues. V lost 5 bases, J lost 9 bases, and 15 bases stayed unmatched. Germline assignment: CDR1 SNHLY and CDR2 FYNNEI.

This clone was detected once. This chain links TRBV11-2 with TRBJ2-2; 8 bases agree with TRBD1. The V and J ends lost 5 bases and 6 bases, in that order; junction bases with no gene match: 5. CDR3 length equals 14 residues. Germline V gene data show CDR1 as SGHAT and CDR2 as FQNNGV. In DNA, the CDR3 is TGTGCCAGCAGCCAGGACAGGGCCCCCGGGGAGCTGTTTTTT. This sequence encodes CASSQDRAPGELFF.

The CDR3: CASSQGIRGGGRAEAFF. For the CDR3, the DNA is TGCGCCAGCAGCCAAGGGATTAGGGGAGGGGGCAGGGCTGAAGCTTTCTTT. The chain carries TRBV4-1 and TRBJ1-1; TRBD1 aligns across 7 bases. The V and J ends lost 1 base and 6 bases, in that order; junction bases with no gene match: 14. Germline loops: CDR1 MGHRA, CDR2 YSYEKL. The CDR3 runs 17 residues.

The CDR3 reads CASSLGGLGYNEQFF. The CDR3 nucleotides read TGTGCCAGCAGCTTGGGGGGACTAGGTTACAATGAGCAGTTCTTC. This chain links TRBV7-9 with TRBJ2-1; 8 nucleotides agree with TRBD2. V gave up 3 bases and J gave up 4 bases; unmatched junction bases: 5. CDR3 length: 15 residues. Germline V gene sequence: CDR1 SEHNR, CDR2 FQNEAQ (reference sequence).

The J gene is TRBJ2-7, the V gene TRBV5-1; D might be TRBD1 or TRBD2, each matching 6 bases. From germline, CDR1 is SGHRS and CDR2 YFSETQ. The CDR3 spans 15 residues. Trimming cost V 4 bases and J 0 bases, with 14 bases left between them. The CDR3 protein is CASSRGGTFSYEQYF. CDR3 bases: TGCGCCAGCAGCCGAGGGGGGACATTCTCCTACGAGCAGTACTTC.

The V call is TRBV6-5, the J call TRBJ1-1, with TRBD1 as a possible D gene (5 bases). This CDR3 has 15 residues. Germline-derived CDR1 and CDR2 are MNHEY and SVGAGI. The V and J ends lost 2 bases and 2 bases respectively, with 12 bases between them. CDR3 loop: CASSYPKTANTEAFF. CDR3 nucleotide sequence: TGTGCCAGCAGTTACCCAAAGACAGCCAACACTGAAGCTTTCTTT.

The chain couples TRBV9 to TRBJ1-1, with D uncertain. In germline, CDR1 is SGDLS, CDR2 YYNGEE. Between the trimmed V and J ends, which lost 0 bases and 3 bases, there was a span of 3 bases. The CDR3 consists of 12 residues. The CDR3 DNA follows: TGTGCCAGCAGCGTAGGGGACACTGAAGCTTTCTTT. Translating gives CASSVGDTEAFF.

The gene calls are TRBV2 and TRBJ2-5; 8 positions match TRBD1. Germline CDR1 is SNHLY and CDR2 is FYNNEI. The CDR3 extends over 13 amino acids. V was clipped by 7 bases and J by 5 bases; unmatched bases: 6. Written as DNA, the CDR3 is TGTGCCAGCAAGGCAGGGGGCAGGGAGACCCAGTACTTC. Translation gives CASKAGGRETQYF. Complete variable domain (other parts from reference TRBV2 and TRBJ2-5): EPEVTQTPSHQVTQMGQEVILRCVPISNHLYFYWYRQILGQKVEFLVSFYNNEISEKSEIFDDQFSVERPDGSNFTLKIRSTKLEDSAMYFCASKAGGRETQYFGPGTRLLVL.

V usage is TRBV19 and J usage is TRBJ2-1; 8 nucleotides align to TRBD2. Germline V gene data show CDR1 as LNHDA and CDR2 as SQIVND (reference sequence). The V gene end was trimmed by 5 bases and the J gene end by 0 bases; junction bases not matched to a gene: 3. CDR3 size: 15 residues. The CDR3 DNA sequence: TGTGCCAGTAGTCCACGGGAGGGCTCCTACAATGAGCAGTTCTTC. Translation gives CASSPREGSYNEQFF.

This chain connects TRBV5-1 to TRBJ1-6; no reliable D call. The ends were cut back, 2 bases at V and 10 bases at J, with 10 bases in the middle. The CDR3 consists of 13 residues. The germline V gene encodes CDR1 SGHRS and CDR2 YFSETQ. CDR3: CASSFGRNSPLHF. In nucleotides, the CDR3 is TGCGCCAGCAGCTTTGGTAGGAACTCACCCCTCCACTTT.

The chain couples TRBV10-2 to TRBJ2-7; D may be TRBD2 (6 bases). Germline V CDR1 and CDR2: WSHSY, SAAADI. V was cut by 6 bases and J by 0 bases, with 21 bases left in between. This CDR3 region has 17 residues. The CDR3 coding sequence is TGCGCCAGCAGCCCGTCCCCAGGGAGGCCTTCCTCCTACGAGCAGTACTTC. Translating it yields CASSPSPGRPSSYEQYF.

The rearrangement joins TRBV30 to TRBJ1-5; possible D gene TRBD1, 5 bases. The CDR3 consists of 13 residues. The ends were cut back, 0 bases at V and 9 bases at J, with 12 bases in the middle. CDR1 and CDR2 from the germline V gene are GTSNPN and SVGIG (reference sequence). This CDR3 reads CAWSVAGLSPQHF. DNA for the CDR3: TGTGCCTGGAGTGTCGCAGGGCTATCGCCCCAGCATTTT.

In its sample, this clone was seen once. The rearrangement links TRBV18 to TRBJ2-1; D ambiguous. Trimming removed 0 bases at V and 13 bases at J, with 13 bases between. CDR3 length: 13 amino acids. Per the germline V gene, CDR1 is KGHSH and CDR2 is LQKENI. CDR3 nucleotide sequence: TGTGCCAGCTCACCACCTTCAGAAAGGGAACAGTTCTTC. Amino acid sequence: CASSPPSEREQFF.